This T cell receptor beta chain stems from a study of cytomegalovirus exposure and HLA in healthy donors. Overall study findings and caveats: Immune exposure information available was restricted to CMV serostatus.

The study ran its PCR with 60 Vbeta and 13 Jbeta primers. This table comes from immunoSEQ multiplex PCR, and its TCRdb copy is limited to in-frame clones, with some not included. The sample lists around 150,000 clones, 80% to 85% occurring once. There are a few counts of this clone. Its antigen is not known. V lost 2 bases, J lost 10 bases, and 17 bases lay in between. Germline values: CDR1 MNHNS, CDR2 SASEGT. The CDR3 consists of 15 residues. The chain recombines TRBV6-1 with TRBJ1-4; TRBD1 is a possible D gene (6 bases). The specimen was PBMCs. The receptor was derived from a human donor in good health. The CDR3 nucleotides are TGTGCCAGCAGTGAAAACAGGGCCGACTCCGGAAAACTGTTTTTT. Translating it yields CASSENRADSGKLFF.